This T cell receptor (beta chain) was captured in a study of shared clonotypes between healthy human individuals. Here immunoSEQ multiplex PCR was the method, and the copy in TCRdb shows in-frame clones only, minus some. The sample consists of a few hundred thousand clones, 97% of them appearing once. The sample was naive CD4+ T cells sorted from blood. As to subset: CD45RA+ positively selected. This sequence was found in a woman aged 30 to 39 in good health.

The CDR3 sequence: CASSQGLAPGGDTQYF. Written as DNA, the CDR3 is TGTGCCAGCAGCCAAGGTCTAGCGCCAGGAGGAGATACGCAGTATTTT. The chain carries TRBV14 and TRBJ2-3, with TRBD2 as a possible D gene (6 bases). CDR3 length equals 16 residues. V was trimmed by 1 base and J by 5 bases, leaving 16 bases between them. Germline CDR1 and CDR2: SGHDN and FVKESK.